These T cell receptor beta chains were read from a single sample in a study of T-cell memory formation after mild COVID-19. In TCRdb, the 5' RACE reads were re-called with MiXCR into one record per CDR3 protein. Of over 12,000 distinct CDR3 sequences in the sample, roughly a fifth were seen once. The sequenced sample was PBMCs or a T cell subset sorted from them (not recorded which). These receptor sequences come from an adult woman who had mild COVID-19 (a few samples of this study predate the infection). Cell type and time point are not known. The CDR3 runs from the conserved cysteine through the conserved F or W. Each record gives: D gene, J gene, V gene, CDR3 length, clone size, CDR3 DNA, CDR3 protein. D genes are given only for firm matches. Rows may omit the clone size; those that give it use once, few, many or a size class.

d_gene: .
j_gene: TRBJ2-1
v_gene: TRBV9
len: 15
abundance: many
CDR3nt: TGTGCCAGCAGCGTAGCCTTCGGGGTTGGCAATGAGCAGTTCTTC
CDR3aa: CASSVAFGVGNEQFF

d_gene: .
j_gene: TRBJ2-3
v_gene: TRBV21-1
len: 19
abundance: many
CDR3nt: TGTGCCAGCAGCAAAGCGCTTGGCGGGACAGGAGCCTCCACAGATACGCAGTATTTT
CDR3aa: CASSKALGGTGASTDTQYF

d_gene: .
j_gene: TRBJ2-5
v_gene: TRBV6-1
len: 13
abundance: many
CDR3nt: TGTGCCAGCAGTGAAAGGGGATCGGAGACCCAGTACTTC
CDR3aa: CASSERGSETQYF

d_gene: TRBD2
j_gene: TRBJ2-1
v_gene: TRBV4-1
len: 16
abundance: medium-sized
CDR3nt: TGCGCCAGCAGCCTCGAGCGGGGGGTACTCTACAATGAGCAGTTCTTC
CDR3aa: CASSLERGVLYNEQFF

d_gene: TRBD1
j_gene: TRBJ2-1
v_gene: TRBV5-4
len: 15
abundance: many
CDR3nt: TGTGCCAGCAGCCGGGACAGGAGTTCCTACAATGAGCAGTTCTTC
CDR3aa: CASSRDRSSYNEQFF

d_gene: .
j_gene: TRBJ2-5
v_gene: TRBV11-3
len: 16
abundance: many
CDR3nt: TGTGCCAGCAGTCCATCGAGAGACATCTACCAAGAGACCCAGTACTTC
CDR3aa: CASSPSRDIYQETQYF

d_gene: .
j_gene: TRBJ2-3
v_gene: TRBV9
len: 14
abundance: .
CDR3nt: TGTGCCAGCAGCGTAGACAGTAGCACAGATACGCAGTATTTT
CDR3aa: CASSVDSSTDTQYF

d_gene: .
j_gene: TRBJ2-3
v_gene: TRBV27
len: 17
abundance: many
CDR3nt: TGTGCCAGCAGTTTACTTCGGGCAGGGCCTAGCACAGATACGCAGTATTTT
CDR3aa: CASSLLRAGPSTDTQYF

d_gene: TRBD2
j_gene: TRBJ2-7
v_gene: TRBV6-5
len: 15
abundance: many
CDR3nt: TGTGCCAGCGGAATTCTAGCGGGATCTATGCGGGAGCAGTACTTC
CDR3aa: CASGILAGSMREQYF

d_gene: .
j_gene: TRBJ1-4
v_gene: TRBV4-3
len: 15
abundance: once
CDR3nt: TGCGCCAGCAGCCAGAACCAGGGGCTTAATGAAAAACTGTTTTTT
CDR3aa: CASSQNQGLNEKLFF

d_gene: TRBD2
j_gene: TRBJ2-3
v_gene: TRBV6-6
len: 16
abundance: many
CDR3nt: TGTGCCAGCACCGACCTTTTAGCGGGGGGGACAGATACGCAGTATTTT
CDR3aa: CASTDLLAGGTDTQYF

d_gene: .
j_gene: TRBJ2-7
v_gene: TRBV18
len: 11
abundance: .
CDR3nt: TGTGCCAGCTCAGCCGCGGACGAGCAGTACTTC
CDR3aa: CASSAADEQYF

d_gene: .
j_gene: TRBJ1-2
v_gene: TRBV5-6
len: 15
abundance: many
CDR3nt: TGTGCCAGCAGCATGGGGGCCACAGGGCTCTATGGCTACACCTTC
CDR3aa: CASSMGATGLYGYTF

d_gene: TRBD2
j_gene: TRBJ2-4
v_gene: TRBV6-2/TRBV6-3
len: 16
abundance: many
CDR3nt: TGTGCCAGCACCCAGACTAGCGGGAGAGAAAAAAACATTCAGTACTTC
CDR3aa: CASTQTSGREKNIQYF

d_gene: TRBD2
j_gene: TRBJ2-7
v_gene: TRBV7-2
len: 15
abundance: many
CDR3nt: TGTGCCAGCAGCTCTACACTAGCGGGAGTTTCCGAGCAGTACTTC
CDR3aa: CASSSTLAGVSEQYF

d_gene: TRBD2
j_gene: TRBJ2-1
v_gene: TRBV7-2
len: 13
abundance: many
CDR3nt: TGTGCCAGTGGGTGGGGAGGGTTCAATGAGCAGTTCTTC
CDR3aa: CASGWGGFNEQFF

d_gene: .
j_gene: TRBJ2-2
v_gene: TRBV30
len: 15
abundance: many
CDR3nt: TGTGCCTGGGAATTTTGGGGGGCTGGAACCGGGGAGCTGTTTTTT
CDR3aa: CAWEFWGAGTGELFF

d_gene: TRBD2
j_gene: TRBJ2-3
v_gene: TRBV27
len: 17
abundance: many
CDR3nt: TGTGCCAGCCCTCCCATAACTAGCGGGGAGGTAGGGGATACGCAGTATTTT
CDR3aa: CASPPITSGEVGDTQYF

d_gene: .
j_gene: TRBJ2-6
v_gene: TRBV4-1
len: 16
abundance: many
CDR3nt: TGCGCCAGCAGCCACTTACAGGGTGCTGGGGCCAACGTCCTGACTTTC
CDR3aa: CASSHLQGAGANVLTF

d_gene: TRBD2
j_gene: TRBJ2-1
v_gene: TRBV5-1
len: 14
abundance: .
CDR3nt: TGCGCCAGCACCACTAGCGGGAGGGCCGATGAGCAGTTCTTC
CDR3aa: CASTTSGRADEQFF

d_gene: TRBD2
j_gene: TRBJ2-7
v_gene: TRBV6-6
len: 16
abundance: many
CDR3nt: TGTGCCAGCACCGAACTAGCGGGAGGGCTTCAGGACGAGCAGTACTTC
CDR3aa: CASTELAGGLQDEQYF

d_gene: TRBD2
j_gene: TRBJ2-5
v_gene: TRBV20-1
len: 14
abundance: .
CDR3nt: TGCAGTGCTAGCGGAGCGGGGGCGGGGGAGACCCAGTACTTC
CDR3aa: CSASGAGAGETQYF